This T cell receptor (beta chain) originates from a study of siplizumab effects on memory and regulatory T cells. Study outcomes and limitations: To unstimulated subsets, only a minor fraction of alloreactive clones could be mapped. Apparently key alloresponse contributors, naive T cells also seemed more diverse than memory cells. Treg-derived clones made up an average of approximately 70% of mappable alloreactive CD4+ clones with siplizumab and over 25% in controls.

Germline V gene lookup returns CDR1 SGHNT and CDR2 YYREEE (reference sequence). The CDR3 is 14 amino acids. V was shortened by 0 bases and J by 4 bases, with 10 bases between the two germline ends. A remark on this clone: Its antigen is not known.

Assay used: immunoSEQ multiplex PCR; TCRdb lists only in-frame clones, some missing. The sample comprises approximately 100,000 clones, 94% of which are singletons, and over 0.55% rests with the top ten. This chain joins TRBV5-4 and TRBJ2-5; D gene ambiguous. The sequence derives from a human donor in good health. The material sequenced was Tregs sorted from blood. CDR3 sequence (DNA): TGTGCCAGCAGCTTGGACTGGCCGCGAGAGACCCAGTACTTC. This codes for CASSLDWPRETQYF.